Below are 31 T cell receptor beta chains sequenced from a single sample in a study of siplizumab effects on memory and regulatory T cells. Produced via immunoSEQ multiplex PCR; TCRdb's table is partial and in-frame only. The sample gives some 100,000 clones, about 90% of which show up once; approximately 0.73% is in the top ten. Sequencing input: Tregs sorted from blood. These TCRs come from a human donor in good health.

The chain is built from TRBV6-1 and TRBJ2-7; D is unclear. Germline V gives CDR1 MNHNS, CDR2 SASEGT. Trimming took 2 bases from V and 5 from J, leaving 13 bases between them. The CDR3 contains 14 residues. The CDR3 spells CASSEQFLVDEQYF. For the CDR3, the DNA is TGTGCCAGCAGTGAACAGTTTTTGGTCGACGAGCAGTACTTC.

The chain has TRBV19 and TRBJ1-2, with TRBD1 identical over 9 bases. V gave up 3 bases and J gave up 4 bases; unmatched junction bases: 12. CDR1 LNHDA and CDR2 SQIVND come from the germline V gene (reference sequence). This CDR3 is built from 17 residues. The CDR3 DNA sequence: TGTGCCAGTAGTATGTCTACCGGGACAGGGAAGGCCTATGGCTACACCTTC. The encoded protein is CASSMSTGTGKAYGYTF.

The rearrangement links TRBV5-6 to TRBJ2-1; D possibly uses TRBD1 or TRBD2 (6 bases each). CDR1 SGHDT and CDR2 YYEEEE come from the germline V gene. The CDR3 spans 15 residues. The V gene lost 4 bases and the J gene lost 2 bases, with 13 bases spanning the gap. The CDR3 DNA is TGTGCCAGCAGCCCCGGAAGGGGGGCCTACAATGAGCAGTTCTTC. This translates into CASSPGRGAYNEQFF.

The rearrangement links TRBV11-2 to TRBJ2-5, with D perhaps assigned TRBD1 or TRBD2 (5 bases each). Per the germline V gene, CDR1 is SGHAT and CDR2 is FQNNGV. V was shortened by 4 bases and J by 5 bases, with 14 bases between the two germline ends. The length of the CDR3 is 14 residues. The CDR3 DNA sequence: TGTGCCAGCAGCTGGGGCCTAAGAGGGGAGACCCAGTACTTC. It codes for CASSWGLRGETQYF. The complete variable domain, with remaining parts taken from reference TRBV11-2 and TRBJ2-5, reads EAGVAQSPRYKIIEKRQSVAFWCNPISGHATLYWYQQILGQGPKLLIQFQNNGVVDDSQLPKDRFSAERLKGVDSTLKIQPAKLEDSAVYLCASSWGLRGETQYFGPGTRLLVL.

The chain links TRBV7-9 to TRBJ2-5, with 12 bases that match TRBD1. Germline trimming cut 5 bases from V and 6 bases from J; bases unmatched to any gene: 7. Germline CDR1 is SEHNR and CDR2 is FQNEAQ (reference sequence). The CDR3 spans 15 residues. The CDR3 nucleotides are TGTGCCAGCAGCCTCGGGACAGGGGGCGCAAAGACCCAGTACTTC. Encoded protein: CASSLGTGGAKTQYF.

The chain carries TRBV5-1 and TRBJ2-3; maybe TRBD1 (6 bases). V was pared by 3 bases and J by 2 bases, with 10 bases between. The germline gives CDR1 SGHRS, CDR2 YFSETQ. CDR3 length: 14 residues. CDR3 in amino acids: CASSSRTATDTQYF. The CDR3 DNA reads as TGCGCCAGCAGCTCCCGGACAGCCACAGATACGCAGTATTTT.

V gene TRBV5-6 combines with J gene TRBJ2-7; TRBD2 is a possible D gene (5 bases). This CDR3 has 12 amino acids. Germline values: CDR1 SGHDT, CDR2 YYEEEE. V lost 3 bases and J 10 bases, leaving 14 bases between the germline ends. The CDR3 DNA reads as TGTGCCAGCAGCTCCGATCGCGGGCAACAGTACTTC. As protein: CASSSDRGQQYF.

The rearrangement uses TRBV18 and TRBJ1-5; D is unresolved. Germline loops: CDR1 KGHSH, CDR2 LQKENI. This CDR3 comprises 15 residues. Trimming left V 2 bases short and J 1 base short, with 9 bases between. The CDR3 DNA reads as TGTGCCAGCTCACCAACGGATTACAGCAATCAGCCCCAGCATTTT. This encodes CASSPTDYSNQPQHF.

As for this clone: One end of the junction is discordant with germline, which a read error may explain. The same CDR3 is also encoded by other DNA sequences in this sample. The genes are TRBV27 and TRBJ1-6, with TRBD1 identical over 7 bases. Germline V gives CDR1 MNHEY, CDR2 SMNVEV (reference sequence). The CDR3 sequence is 18 residues long. DNA for the CDR3: TGTGCTAGCACCCTCAAACCTCCAGGGGGCTCCTATAATTCACCCCTCCACTTT. It encodes CASTLKPPGGSYNSPLHF.

This chain connects TRBV18 to TRBJ2-5; 15 nucleotides align to TRBD2. CDR3 length equals 15 residues. With V trimmed by 5 bases and J by 4 bases, 2 bases remained unmatched. Germline V lookup: CDR1 KGHSH, CDR2 LQKENI. The CDR3 DNA reads as TGTGCCAGCTCAGTGGGACTAGCGGGAGGAGAGACCCAGTACTTC. Protein sequence: CASSVGLAGGETQYF. The whole variable domain, filled in from reference TRBV18 and TRBJ2-5, reads NAGVMQNPRHLVRRRGQEARLRCSPMKGHSHVYWYRQLPEEGLKFMVYLQKENIIDESGMPKERFSAEFPKEGPSILRIQQVVRGDSAAYFCASSVGLAGGETQYFGPGTRLLVL.

The V call is TRBV19, the J call TRBJ2-1; D is possibly TRBD2 (5 bases). The CDR3 runs 13 residues. Germline values: CDR1 LNHDA, CDR2 SQIVND (reference sequence). Trimming removed 3 bases from V and 6 bases from J, with 9 bases in between. For the CDR3, the DNA is TGTGCCAGTAGTATTGCCGCGGGCAATGAGCAGTTCTTC. Amino acid sequence: CASSIAAGNEQFF. Full variable domain (outside the CDR3, taken from reference TRBV19 and TRBJ2-1): DGGITQSPKYLFRKEGQNVTLSCEQNLNHDAMYWYRQDPGQGLRLIYYSQIVNDFQKGDIAEGYSVSREKKESFPLTVTSAQKNPTAFYLCASSIAAGNEQFFGPGTRLTVL.

The V and J genes are TRBV7-2 and TRBJ2-2; 13 positions match TRBD2. With V trimmed by 5 bases and J by 7 bases, 13 bases remained unmatched. This CDR3 is built from 18 residues. From germline, CDR1 is SGHTA and CDR2 FQGNSA. The CDR3 reads CASSLLAGGQDTNGELFF. CDR3 DNA: TGTGCCAGCAGCCTACTAGCGGGGGGGCAGGATACGAACGGGGAGCTGTTTTTT.

The rearrangement joins TRBV6-5 to TRBJ1-1, with TRBD1 as a possible D gene (6 bases). The length of the CDR3 is 14 residues. In germline, CDR1 is MNHEY, CDR2 SVGAGI. V was clipped by 6 bases and J by 1 base, with 12 bases between them. DNA for the CDR3: TGTGCCAGCAGGTTTTGGGGACAGAACACTGAAGCTTTCTTT. As protein: CASRFWGQNTEAFF.

This rearrangement joins TRBV2 to TRBJ2-1; D uncertain. The germline gives CDR1 SNHLY, CDR2 FYNNEI. V lost 6 bases to trimming and J lost 6 bases, with 0 bases between them. The CDR3 loop spans 9 amino acids. The CDR3 sequence: CASSNEQFF. The CDR3 region has the DNA TGTGCCAGCAGCAATGAGCAGTTCTTC.

The J gene is TRBJ1-2, the V gene TRBV7-9, with D possibly being TRBD1 (6 bases). The germline V gene encodes CDR1 SEHNR and CDR2 FQNEAQ (reference sequence). V was clipped by 5 bases and J by 7 bases, with 26 bases between them. The CDR3 has 17 amino acids. The CDR3 loop reads CASSPQTGQQRISGYTF. For the CDR3, the DNA is TGTGCCAGCAGCCCTCAAACGGGACAACAAAGGATCAGTGGCTACACCTTC.

Remarks on this clone: At one boundary the junction diverges from the germline segment, which might be a read error. The chain recombines TRBV19 with TRBJ1-5, with unresolved D. The CDR3 contains 15 residues. CDR1 and CDR2 from the germline V gene are LNHDA and SQIVND (reference sequence). Here the CDR3 reads CASSITRPAYHPQHF. The CDR3 DNA reads TGTGCCAGTAGTATAACTCGTCCGGCCTATCACCCCCAGCATTTT.

The CDR3 DNA is TGTGCCAGCAGTCGAGGGACAGGGTATCAGCCCCAGCATTTT. Protein: CASSRGTGYQPQHF. The gene calls are TRBV6-6 and TRBJ1-5, with 9 bases lining up with TRBD1. Germline V lookup: CDR1 MNHNY, CDR2 SVGAGI (reference sequence). Germline trimming cut 5 bases from V and 5 bases from J; bases unmatched to any gene: 4. This CDR3 is 14 amino acids long.

V is TRBV11-3 and J is TRBJ1-2, with 9 bases matching TRBD1. J gave up 8 bases and V 5 bases, and 15 bases lay outside the gene matches. Per the germline V gene, CDR1 is SGHNT and CDR2 is YENEEA. The CDR3 contains 16 residues. The DNA of the CDR3 is TGTGCCAGCAGCCCTAAGGGGGGGGACAGGGCAAGAGGCTACACCTTC. This sequence encodes CASSPKGGDRARGYTF.

This chain uses TRBV7-2 with TRBJ2-1, with 9 bases identical to TRBD2. The CDR3 has 16 residues. CDR1 SGHTA and CDR2 FQGNSA come from the germline V gene. V lost 5 bases, J lost 4 bases, and 9 bases stayed unmatched. CDR3 sequence reads: CASSPYSGGLYNEQFF. CDR3 nucleotide sequence: TGTGCCAGCAGCCCGTATAGCGGGGGCCTATACAATGAGCAGTTCTTC.

In this sample, this clone turned up a few times. The V gene is TRBV15, the J gene TRBJ1-5, with D tentatively TRBD1 (5 bases). Trimming took 0 bases from V and 5 from J, leaving 14 bases between them. The CDR3 runs 16 residues. The germline V gene has CDR1 LNHNV and CDR2 YYDKDF (reference sequence). DNA for the CDR3: TGTGCCACCAGCAGAGATGGTCGGGGCAACCATCAGCCCCAGCATTTT. Amino acids: CATSRDGRGNHQPQHF. Full variable domain (remainder filled in from reference TRBV15 and TRBJ1-5): DAMVIQNPRYQVTQFGKPVTLSCSQTLNHNVMYWYQQKSSQAPKLLFHYYDKDFNNEADTPDNFQSRRPNTSFCFLDIRSPGLGDTAMYLCATSRDGRGNHQPQHFGDGTRLSIL.

The chain has TRBV10-1 and TRBJ2-4; no clear D gene. V lost 3 bases and J 0 bases, leaving 9 bases between the germline ends. The CDR3 loop spans 15 amino acids. From germline, CDR1 is WNHNN and CDR2 SYGVQD (reference sequence). The CDR3 protein is CASSDPQIAKNIQYF. CDR3 bases: TGCGCCAGCAGTGACCCACAGATAGCCAAAAACATTCAGTACTTC.

The rearrangement links TRBV19 to TRBJ2-7; TRBD1 matches 9 bases. V lost 2 bases to trimming and J lost 2 bases; unmatched junction nucleotides: 4. CDR1 is LNHDA and CDR2 is SQIVND in the germline V gene (reference sequence). The CDR3 is 15 residues long. The CDR3 protein is CASSILGQGAYEQYF. CDR3 in DNA: TGTGCCAGTAGTATACTGGGACAGGGCGCCTACGAGCAGTACTTC.

The chain joins TRBV6-5 to TRBJ2-7; weak D call: TRBD1 (5 bases). Trimming stripped 6 bases from V and 1 base from J, with 13 bases between. Germline V gene lookup returns CDR1 MNHEY and CDR2 SVGAGI. There are 14 residues in the CDR3. CDR3 in amino acids: CASRRQFPSYEQYF. DNA of the CDR3: TGTGCCAGCAGGCGACAGTTCCCTTCCTACGAGCAGTACTTC.

V gene TRBV4-2 combines with J gene TRBJ1-5, with a weak D call TRBD1 (5 bases). This CDR3 comprises 16 residues. The germline CDR1 and CDR2 sequences are LGHNA and YNFKEQ. V shed 4 bases and J shed 11 bases, with 24 bases lying between them. This CDR3 is CASSRTQRGGRKAQHF. The CDR3 DNA reads as TGTGCCAGCAGCCGCACACAAAGGGGCGGGCGGAAGGCCCAGCATTTT.

This chain joins TRBV27 and TRBJ1-5; D not resolved. CDR1 and CDR2 (germline): MNHEY, SMNVEV (reference sequence). The CDR3 is 14 residues long. The germline V and J ends were trimmed by 2 bases and 4 bases, with 9 bases remaining between them. Here the CDR3 DNA reads TGTGCCAGCAGTTTAATAGCGACTAATCAGCCCCAGCATTTT. Protein product: CASSLIATNQPQHF.

This chain uses TRBV5-4 with TRBJ2-4; D is ambiguous. V was clipped by 4 bases and J by 0 bases, with 8 bases between them. Germline CDR1 and CDR2: SGHNT and YYREEE (reference sequence). The CDR3 length is 14 residues. The CDR3 DNA reads as TGTGCCAGCAGCCCGGGCCCAGCCAAAAACATTCAGTACTTC. This sequence encodes CASSPGPAKNIQYF.

The gene calls are TRBV2 and TRBJ1-5; D not certain. The CDR3 has 18 residues. Looked up from germline, CDR1 is SNHLY and CDR2 is FYNNEI. With 4 bases removed from V and 0 bases from J, the gap between germline ends came to 19 bases. The CDR3 DNA follows: TGTGCCAGCAGTGCGCGTGGCGCAGGACTTTTTAGCAATCAGCCCCAGCATTTT. Translation gives CASSARGAGLFSNQPQHF.

The chain carries TRBV7-9 and TRBJ1-1; D ambiguous. Germline V lookup: CDR1 SEHNR, CDR2 FQNEAQ (reference sequence). V was shortened by 4 bases and J by 1 base, with 7 bases between the two germline ends. CDR3 length: 13 amino acids. CDR3 region: CASSSQRNTEAFF. CDR3 in DNA: TGTGCCAGCAGCTCCCAGAGGAACACTGAAGCTTTCTTT.

The gene calls are TRBV27 and TRBJ1-2; D call uncertain. Germline-derived CDR1 and CDR2 are MNHEY and SMNVEV (reference sequence). V was shortened by 3 bases and J by 7 bases, with 12 bases between the two germline ends. The CDR3 sequence is 13 residues long. The CDR3 sequence is CASSFEGLGGYTF. Here the CDR3 DNA reads TGTGCCAGCAGTTTCGAAGGGCTCGGTGGCTACACCTTC.

The V call is TRBV7-9, the J call TRBJ1-2; 7 bases line up with TRBD1. V lost 2 bases, J lost 6 bases, and 6 bases stayed unmatched. This CDR3 has 14 residues. Germline-derived CDR1 and CDR2 are SEHNR and FQNEAQ (reference sequence). The CDR3 protein is CASSLRAGGNGYTF. Here the CDR3 DNA reads TGTGCCAGCAGCTTAAGGGCAGGGGGAAATGGCTACACCTTC.

The V call is TRBV9, the J call TRBJ2-1; 14 nucleotides align to TRBD2. Germline assignment: CDR1 SGDLS and CDR2 YYNGEE. The CDR3 runs to 18 residues. V shed 0 bases, J shed 8 bases, and the junction held 10 bases outside the gene matches. CDR3 nucleotides: TGTGCCAGCAGCGTAGCTCCGGAGGGACTAGCGGGAGCCTATGAGCAGTTCTTC. This codes for CASSVAPEGLAGAYEQFF. Full variable domain (outside the CDR3, taken from reference TRBV9 and TRBJ2-1): DSGVTQTPKHLITATGQRVTLRCSPRSGDLSVYWYQQSLDQGLQFLIQYYNGEERAKGNILERFSAQQFPDLHSELNLSSLELGDSALYFCASSVAPEGLAGAYEQFFGPGTRLTVL.